Below, 7 T cell receptor beta chains from the same sample are listed, as sequenced in a study of blood T cell repertoires in COVID-19. Libraries were prepared by immunoSEQ multiplex PCR; TCRdb keeps only in-frame clonotypes and omits some of them. The sample gives about 330,000 clones, 87% of which show up once; 5.3% is in the top ten. Material: PBMCs or T cells enriched from blood (not recorded which). These receptors all stem from a woman under 40 who had recovered from COVID-19.

The chain recombines TRBV11-2 with TRBJ2-1; 13 bases are a match to TRBD2. The length of the CDR3 is 18 residues. The ends lost 3 bases at V and 10 bases at J; junction bases unmatched: 15. CDR1 is SGHAT, CDR2 FQNNGV, per germline. The CDR3 sequence is CASSFGTGLAGVLVEQFF. As DNA, the CDR3 is TGTGCCAGCAGCTTTGGGACCGGACTAGCGGGGGTCCTAGTGGAGCAGTTCTTC.

This chain uses TRBV11-2 with TRBJ1-2; maybe TRBD1 (6 bases). CDR1 is SGHAT and CDR2 is FQNNGV in the germline V gene. V was shortened by 5 bases and J by 6 bases, with 19 bases between the two germline ends. This CDR3 is 15 amino acids long. This CDR3 is CASSPDSGVSDGYTF. Here the CDR3 DNA reads TGTGCCAGCAGCCCAGACTCAGGGGTGTCGGATGGCTACACCTTC.

This clone was detected only once. This chain joins TRBV25-1 and TRBJ1-4; weak D call: TRBD1 (5 bases). The length of the CDR3 is 15 residues. CDR1 and CDR2 (germline): MGHDK, SYGVNS. Trimming removed 3 bases at V and 1 base at J, with 9 bases between. The CDR3 nucleotides read TGTGCCAGCAGTGACTCGACAGTAACTAATGAAAAACTGTTTTTT. Translated: CASSDSTVTNEKLFF.

This chain connects TRBV3-1 (or the pseudogene TRBV3-2) to TRBJ2-7; 8 bases align to TRBD1. CDR1 and CDR2 from the germline V gene are LGHDT and YNNKEL (reference sequence). The CDR3 runs 16 residues. V gave up 4 bases and J gave up 3 bases; unmatched junction bases: 11. CDR3 loop: CASSPVAGQAHYEQYF. Written as DNA, the CDR3 is TGTGCCAGCAGCCCCGTTGCGGGACAGGCACACTACGAGCAGTACTTC.

The rearrangement joins TRBV5-1 to TRBJ2-3; D unresolved. V lost 7 bases to trimming and J lost 0 bases, with 6 bases between them. The CDR3 extends over 12 amino acids. Germline V gene data show CDR1 as SGHRS and CDR2 as YFSETQ. Written as DNA, the CDR3 is TGCGCCAGCTTCGGTAGCACAGATACGCAGTATTTT. Encoded protein: CASFGSTDTQYF.

This clone appeared once. This chain joins TRBV3-1 (or the pseudogene TRBV3-2) and TRBJ2-7, with 14 bases matching TRBD2. The germline gives CDR1 LGHDT, CDR2 YNNKEL (reference sequence). With 1 base clipped from V and 5 bases from J, the junction kept 1 base outside the gene matches. The CDR3 contains 15 residues. This CDR3 is CASSQAGLAGDEQYF. CDR3 DNA sequence: TGTGCCAGCAGCCAAGCGGGACTAGCGGGGGACGAGCAGTACTTC.

V is TRBV4-3 and J is TRBJ2-1; 9 nucleotides line up with TRBD1. The CDR3 covers 14 residues. Trimming cost V 1 base and J 9 bases; bases outside gene matches: 4. Germline V gene lookup returns CDR1 LGHNA and CDR2 YSLEER. CDR3 in amino acids: CASSQVGGQGEQFF. The CDR3 DNA follows: TGCGCCAGCAGCCAAGTTGGGGGACAGGGTGAGCAGTTCTTC.